The sequence of this T cell receptor (beta chain) was determined in a study of blood T cells in healthy people across ages. Study-level results: Possibly, changes in expanded clonotypes were confounded because donor CMV status was unknown. A roughly linear fall in TCR beta diversity per million T cells was seen with increasing age.

The CDR3 sequence is 13 residues long. V was shortened by 5 bases and J by 4 bases, with 11 bases between the two germline ends. As for this clonotype: What it recognizes is unknown.

Each sample yielded at least 6 million isolated PBMCs. The authors ran a second PCR of roughly 6 to 12 cycles using a sample-barcoded 5' primer and a J-beta primer mix. Every single cDNA molecule received a tag from a template-switch adaptor with 12 random nucleotides. TCRdb independently ran MiXCR on the 5' RACE reads; one entry per CDR3 protein. This sample carries hundreds of thousands of distinct CDR3 sequences, about 28% of them seen once, and the ten largest clones take around a sixth. The receptor comes from a woman over 75 in good health. This chain connects TRBV12-3 or TRBV12-4 to TRBJ1-2; D is unclear. The sample comprised blood. CDR3 residues: CASSLRRGYGYTF. In DNA, the CDR3 is TGTGCCAGCAGTCTGAGACGGGGCTATGGCTACACCTTC.